This entry features one TCR beta chain sequence. The data originate from a study of blood T cell repertoires in COVID-19. Trimming left V 4 bases short and J 1 base short, with 4 bases between. The CDR3 consists of 12 residues. Germline lookup yields CDR1 LNHDA and CDR2 SQIVND (reference sequence). Measured with immunoSEQ multiplex PCR; TCRdb has only the in-frame clones, and not every one. Here the sample spans 200,000 to 250,000 clones, 70% to 90% being singletons. The TCR originated in a man in his forties or fifties with acute or convalescent COVID-19. Specimen: peripheral blood. The V and J genes are TRBV19 and TRBJ1-1; no clear D gene. CDR3: CASSSGNTEAFF. The CDR3 bases are TGTGCCAGTAGTAGCGGGAACACTGAAGCTTTCTTT.